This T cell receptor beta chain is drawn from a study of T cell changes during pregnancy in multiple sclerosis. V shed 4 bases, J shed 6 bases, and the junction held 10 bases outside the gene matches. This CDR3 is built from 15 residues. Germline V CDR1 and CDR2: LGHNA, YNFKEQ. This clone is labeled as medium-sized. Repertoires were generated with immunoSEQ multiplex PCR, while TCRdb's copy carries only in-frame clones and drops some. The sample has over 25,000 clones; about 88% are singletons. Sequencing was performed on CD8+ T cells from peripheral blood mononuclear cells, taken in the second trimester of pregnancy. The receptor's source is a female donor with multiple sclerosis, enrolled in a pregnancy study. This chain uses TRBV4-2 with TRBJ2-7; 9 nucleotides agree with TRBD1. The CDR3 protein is CASSPWTGVTGEQYF. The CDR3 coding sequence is TGTGCCAGCAGCCCTTGGACAGGGGTAACAGGCGAGCAGTACTTC.